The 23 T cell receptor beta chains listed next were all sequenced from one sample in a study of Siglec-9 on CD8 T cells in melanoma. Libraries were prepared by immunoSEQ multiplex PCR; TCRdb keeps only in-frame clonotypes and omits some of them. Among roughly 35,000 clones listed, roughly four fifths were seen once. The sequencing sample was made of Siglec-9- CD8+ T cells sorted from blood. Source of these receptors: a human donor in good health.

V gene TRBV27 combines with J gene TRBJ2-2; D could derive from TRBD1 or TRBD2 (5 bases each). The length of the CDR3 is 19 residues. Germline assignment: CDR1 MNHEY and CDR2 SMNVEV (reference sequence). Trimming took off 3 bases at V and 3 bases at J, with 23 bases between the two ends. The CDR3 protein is CASSFPRGNQRGDTGELFF. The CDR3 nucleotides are TGTGCCAGCAGTTTCCCCCGGGGCAATCAACGAGGGGACACCGGGGAGCTGTTTTTT.

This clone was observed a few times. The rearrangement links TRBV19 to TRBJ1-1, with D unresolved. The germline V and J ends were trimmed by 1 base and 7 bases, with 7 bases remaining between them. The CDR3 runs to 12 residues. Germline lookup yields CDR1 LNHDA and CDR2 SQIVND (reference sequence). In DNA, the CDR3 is TGTGCCAGTAGTATAGGACTGCGTGAAGCTTTCTTT. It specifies CASSIGLREAFF.

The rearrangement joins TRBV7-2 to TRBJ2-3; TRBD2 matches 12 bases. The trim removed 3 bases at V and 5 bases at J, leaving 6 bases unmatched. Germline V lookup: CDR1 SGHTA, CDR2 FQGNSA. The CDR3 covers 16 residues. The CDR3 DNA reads TGTGCCAGCAGCTTGCCTAGCGGGGGGGAAGAAGATACGCAGTATTTT. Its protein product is CASSLPSGGEEDTQYF.

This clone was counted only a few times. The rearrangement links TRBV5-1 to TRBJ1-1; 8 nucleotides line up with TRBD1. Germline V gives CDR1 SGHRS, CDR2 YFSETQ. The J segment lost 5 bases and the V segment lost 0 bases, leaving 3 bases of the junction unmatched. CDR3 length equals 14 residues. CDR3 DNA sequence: TGCGCCAGCAGCTTGGGGACAGGGTGGACTGAAGCTTTCTTT. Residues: CASSLGTGWTEAFF.

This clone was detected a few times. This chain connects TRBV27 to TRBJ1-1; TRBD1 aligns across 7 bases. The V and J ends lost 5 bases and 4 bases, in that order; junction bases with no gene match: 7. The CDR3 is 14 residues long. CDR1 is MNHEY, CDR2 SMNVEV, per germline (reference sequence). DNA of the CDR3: TGTGCCAGCAGTCCGTCAGGGGGGGTCACTGAAGCTTTCTTT. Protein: CASSPSGGVTEAFF.

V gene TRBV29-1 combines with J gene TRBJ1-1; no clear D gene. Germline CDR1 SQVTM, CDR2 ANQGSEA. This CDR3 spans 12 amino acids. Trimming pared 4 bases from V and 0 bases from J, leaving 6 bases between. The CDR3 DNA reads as TGCAGCGTTGGGCATTTGAACACTGAAGCTTTCTTT. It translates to CSVGHLNTEAFF.

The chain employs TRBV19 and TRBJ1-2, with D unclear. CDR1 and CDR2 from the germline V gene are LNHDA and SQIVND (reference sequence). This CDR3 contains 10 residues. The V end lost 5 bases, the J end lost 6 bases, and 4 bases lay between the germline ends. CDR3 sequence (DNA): TGTGCCAGTAGTGGGGATGGCTACACCTTC. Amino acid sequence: CASSGDGYTF.

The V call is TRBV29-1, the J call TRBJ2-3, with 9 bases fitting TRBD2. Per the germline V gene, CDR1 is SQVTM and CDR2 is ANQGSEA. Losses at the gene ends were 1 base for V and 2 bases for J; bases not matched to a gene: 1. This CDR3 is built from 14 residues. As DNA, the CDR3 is TGCAGCGTTGAAGTAGCGGGGGTCACAGATACGCAGTATTTT. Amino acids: CSVEVAGVTDTQYF.

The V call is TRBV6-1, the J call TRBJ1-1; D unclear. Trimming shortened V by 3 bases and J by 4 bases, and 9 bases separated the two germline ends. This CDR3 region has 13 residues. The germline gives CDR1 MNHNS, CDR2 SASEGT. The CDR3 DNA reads TGTGCCAGCAGTGATCCAGGAGTCACTGAAGCTTTCTTT. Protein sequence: CASSDPGVTEAFF.

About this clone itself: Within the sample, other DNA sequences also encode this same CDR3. CDR3 residues: CASSDGAGGTDTQYF. The CDR3 DNA is TGTGCCAGCAGTGACGGGGCGGGGGGCACAGATACGCAGTATTTT. The chain links TRBV6-4 to TRBJ2-3; 7 bases match TRBD2. This CDR3 region has 15 residues. The germline V gene encodes CDR1 MRHNA and CDR2 SNTAGT. J gave up 1 base and V 2 bases, and 3 bases lay outside the gene matches.

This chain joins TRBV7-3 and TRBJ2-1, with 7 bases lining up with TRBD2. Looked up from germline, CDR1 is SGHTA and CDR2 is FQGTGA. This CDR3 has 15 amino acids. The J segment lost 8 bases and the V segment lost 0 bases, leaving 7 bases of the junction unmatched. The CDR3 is CASSLTGGPVDEQFF. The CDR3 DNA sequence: TGTGCCAGCAGCTTAACGGGAGGGCCGGTTGATGAGCAGTTCTTC.

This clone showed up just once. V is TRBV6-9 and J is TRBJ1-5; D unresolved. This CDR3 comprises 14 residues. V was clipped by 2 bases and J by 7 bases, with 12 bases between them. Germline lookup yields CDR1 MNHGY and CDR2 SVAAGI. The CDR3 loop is CASSYNASPQPQHF. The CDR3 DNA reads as TGTGCCAGCAGTTATAATGCAAGCCCACAGCCCCAGCATTTT.

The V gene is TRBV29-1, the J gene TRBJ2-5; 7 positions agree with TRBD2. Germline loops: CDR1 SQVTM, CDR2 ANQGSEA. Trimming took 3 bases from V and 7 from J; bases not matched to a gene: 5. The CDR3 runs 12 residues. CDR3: CSVEVREVTQYF. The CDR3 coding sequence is TGCAGCGTTGAGGTCCGGGAGGTGACCCAGTACTTC. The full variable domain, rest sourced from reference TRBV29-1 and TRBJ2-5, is SAVISQKPSRDICQRGTSLTIQCQVDSQVTMMFWYRQQPGQSLTLIATANQGSEATYESGFVIDKFPISRPNLTFSTLTVSNMSPEDSSIYLCSVEVREVTQYFGPGTRLLVL.

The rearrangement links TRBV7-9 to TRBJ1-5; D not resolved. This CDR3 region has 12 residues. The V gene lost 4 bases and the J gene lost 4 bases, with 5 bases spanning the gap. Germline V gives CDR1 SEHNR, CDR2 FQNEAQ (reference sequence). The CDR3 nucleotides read TGTGCCAGCAGCTCGACTAATCAGCCCCAGCATTTT. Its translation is CASSSTNQPQHF. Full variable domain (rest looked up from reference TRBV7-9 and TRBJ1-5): DTGVSQNPRHKITKRGQNVTFRCDPISEHNRLYWYRQTLGQGPEFLTYFQNEAQLEKSRLLSDRFSAERPKGSFSTLEIQRTEQGDSAMYLCASSSTNQPQHFGDGTRLSIL.

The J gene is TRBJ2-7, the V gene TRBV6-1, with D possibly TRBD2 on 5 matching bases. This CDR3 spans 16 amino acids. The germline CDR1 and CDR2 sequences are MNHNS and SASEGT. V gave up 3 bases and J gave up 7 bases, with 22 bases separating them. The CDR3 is CASSDRLRGPTGEQYF. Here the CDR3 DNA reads TGTGCCAGCAGTGACCGTCTGCGAGGTCCCACGGGGGAGCAGTACTTC.

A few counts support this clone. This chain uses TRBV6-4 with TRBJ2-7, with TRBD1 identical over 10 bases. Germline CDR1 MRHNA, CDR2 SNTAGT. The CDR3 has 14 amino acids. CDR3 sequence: CDNPWGDRGAEQYF. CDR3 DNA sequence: TGTGACAACCCCTGGGGGGACAGGGGTGCCGAGCAGTACTTC.

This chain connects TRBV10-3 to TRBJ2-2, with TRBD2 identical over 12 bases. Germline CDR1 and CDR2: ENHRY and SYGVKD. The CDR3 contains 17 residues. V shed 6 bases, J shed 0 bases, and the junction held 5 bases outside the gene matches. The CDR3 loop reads CAISTGLAGSNTGELFF. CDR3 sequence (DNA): TGTGCCATCAGCACGGGACTAGCGGGTTCGAACACCGGGGAGCTGTTTTTT.

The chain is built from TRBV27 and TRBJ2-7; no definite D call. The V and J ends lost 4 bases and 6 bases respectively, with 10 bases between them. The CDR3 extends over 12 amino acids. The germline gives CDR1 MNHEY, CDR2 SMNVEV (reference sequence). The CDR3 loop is CASSYKGTEQYF. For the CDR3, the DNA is TGTGCCAGCAGTTATAAGGGCACCGAGCAGTACTTC.

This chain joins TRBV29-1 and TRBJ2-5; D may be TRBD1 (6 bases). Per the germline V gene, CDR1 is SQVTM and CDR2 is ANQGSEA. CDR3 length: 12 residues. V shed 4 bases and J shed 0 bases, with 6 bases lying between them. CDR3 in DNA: TGCAGCGTTGGGGACAACCAAGAGACCCAGTACTTC. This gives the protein CSVGDNQETQYF.

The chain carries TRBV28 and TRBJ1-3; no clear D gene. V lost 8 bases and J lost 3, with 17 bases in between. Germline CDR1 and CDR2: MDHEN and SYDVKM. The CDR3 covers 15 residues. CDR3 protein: CASGFLGSGGNTIYF. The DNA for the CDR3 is TGTGCCAGCGGATTTCTCGGATCGGGTGGAAACACCATATATTTT.

CDR3 protein: CASSLDAGSSYNEQFF. CDR3 bases: TGTGCCAGCAGCTTAGACGCGGGCAGCTCCTACAATGAGCAGTTCTTC. The gene calls are TRBV7-3 and TRBJ2-1; perhaps TRBD2 as D (5 bases). V was cut by 2 bases and J by 0 bases, with 11 bases left in between. Per the germline V gene, CDR1 is SGHTA and CDR2 is FQGTGA. The CDR3 length is 16 residues.

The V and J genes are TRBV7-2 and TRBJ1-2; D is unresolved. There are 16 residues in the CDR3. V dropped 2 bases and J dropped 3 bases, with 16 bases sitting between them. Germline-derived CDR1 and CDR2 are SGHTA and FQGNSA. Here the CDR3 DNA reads TGTGCCAGCAGCTTAAGTAGCGCGGCCTTCTACTATGGCTACACCTTC. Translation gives CASSLSSAAFYYGYTF.

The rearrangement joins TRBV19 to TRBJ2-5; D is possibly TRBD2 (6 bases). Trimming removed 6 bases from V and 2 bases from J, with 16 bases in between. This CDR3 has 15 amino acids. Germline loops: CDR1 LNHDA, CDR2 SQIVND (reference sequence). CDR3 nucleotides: TGTGCCAGTAGCGGCGGGGAGCCAGCACAAGAGACCCAGTACTTC. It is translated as CASSGGEPAQETQYF.